A single sample is the source of the 18 T cell receptor beta chains below, sequenced in a study of prognosis after radiotherapy for stage I lung cancer. TCR beta CDR3 amplification from genomic DNA was performed by two-round multiplex PCR. The first round of PCR was done with primers that matched each TRBV and TRBJ gene. TCRdb used MiXCR to reprocess the multiplex PCR reads, holding one entry per CDR3 protein. Here the sample spans tens of thousands of distinct CDR3 sequences, less than 25% being singletons. Source: PBMCs, taken before or after stereotactic body radiation therapy (not recorded which). The receptors shown here come from a donor aged 50 or older with non-small cell lung cancer.

By share, this clonotype ranks as medium-sized. The chain joins TRBV20-1 to TRBJ1-2; D may be TRBD1 (6 bases). V was pared by 1 base and J by 5 bases, with 17 bases between. Germline V lookup: CDR1 DFQATT, CDR2 SNEGSKA (reference sequence). The CDR3 runs to 15 residues. The CDR3 protein is CSARVPAGTRYGYTF. The CDR3, as DNA: TGCAGTGCTAGAGTTCCTGCCGGGACAAGATATGGCTACACCTTC.

This clonotype has ten or more counts. For the CDR3, the DNA is TGTGCCAGCAGCTCTGGACTAGCGGGGTGGGGTGGGTATACCGGGGAGCTGTTTTTT. This gives the protein CASSSGLAGWGGYTGELFF. The rearrangement joins TRBV7-9 to TRBJ2-2; 12 positions agree with TRBD2. The CDR3 has 19 residues. CDR1 and CDR2 from the germline V gene are SEHNR and FQNEAQ (reference sequence). J was trimmed by 5 bases and V by 4 bases; bases with no gene match: 14.

J is TRBJ1-2 and V is TRBV20-1; D ambiguous. Germline CDR1 reads DFQATT; CDR2 reads SNEGSKA (reference sequence). The CDR3 contains 14 residues. The ends were cut back, 0 bases at V and 4 bases at J, with 12 bases in the middle. The CDR3 nucleotides read TGCAGTGCTAGAGACATGGTGCAAGGCTATGGCTACACCTTC. Protein: CSARDMVQGYGYTF.

The table lists this clonotype with many counts. The chain uses TRBV25-1 and TRBJ1-3; D remains unclear. V dropped 0 bases and J dropped 1 base, with 16 bases sitting between them. Germline values: CDR1 MGHDK, CDR2 SYGVNS. The CDR3 extends over 18 amino acids. The CDR3 DNA follows: TGTGCCAGCAGTGAATATGCCCAGGCCCCAGAGTCTGGAAACACCATATATTTT. The encoded protein is CASSEYAQAPESGNTIYF.

This clonotype was observed at least ten times. V gene TRBV15 combines with J gene TRBJ1-4; D is undetermined. With 3 bases removed from V and 8 bases from J, the gap between germline ends came to 7 bases. CDR1 is LNHNV, CDR2 YYDKDF, per germline (reference sequence). The CDR3 extends over 12 amino acids. CDR3 residues: CATSRGREKLFF. DNA of the CDR3: TGTGCCACCAGCAGGGGTCGGGAAAAACTGTTTTTT. Full variable domain (rest looked up from reference TRBV15 and TRBJ1-4): DAMVIQNPRYQVTQFGKPVTLSCSQTLNHNVMYWYQQKSSQAPKLLFHYYDKDFNNEADTPDNFQSRRPNTSFCFLDIRSPGLGDTAMYLCATSRGREKLFFGSGTQLSVL.

This clonotype appeared many times. J is TRBJ1-6 and V is TRBV18; tentatively, D is TRBD1 (5 bases). Germline CDR1 is KGHSH and CDR2 is LQKENI. The CDR3 has 15 amino acids. V lost 6 bases to trimming and J lost 10 bases, with 19 bases between them. The chain's CDR3 is CASSTALLGSSPLHF. In DNA form, the CDR3 reads TGTGCCAGCTCGACAGCTCTTCTGGGAAGCTCACCCCTCCACTTT.

In its sample, this clonotype was seen many times. The chain employs TRBV19 and TRBJ1-4; D might be TRBD1 (6 bases). The CDR3 totals 15 residues. V shed 3 bases and J shed 4 bases, with 12 bases lying between them. Germline assignment: CDR1 LNHDA and CDR2 SQIVND (reference sequence). CDR3 in DNA: TGTGCCAGTAGTATCACCGGGACAATTAATGAAAAACTGTTTTTT. Encoded protein: CASSITGTINEKLFF. The variable domain in full, completed from reference TRBV19 and TRBJ1-4, reads DGGITQSPKYLFRKEGQNVTLSCEQNLNHDAMYWYRQDPGQGLRLIYYSQIVNDFQKGDIAEGYSVSREKKESFPLTVTSAQKNPTAFYLCASSITGTINEKLFFGSGTQLSVL.

As regards this clonotype: A far larger clone is a single base away, which makes a read error likely. The rearrangement links TRBV6-2 or TRBV6-3 to TRBJ2-5, with unresolved D. The CDR3 runs to 14 residues. From germline, CDR1 is MNHEY and CDR2 SVGEGT. Trimming took 5 bases from V and 1 from J, leaving 11 bases between them. CDR3 amino acids: CASSEIRLQETQYF. CDR3 nucleotide sequence: TGTGCCAGCAGTGAAATCAGACTCCAAGAGACCCAGTACTTC.

The rearrangement links TRBV2 to TRBJ1-1; TRBD1 matches 8 bases. V lost 6 bases to trimming and J lost 3 bases; unmatched junction nucleotides: 3. The germline V gene has CDR1 SNHLY and CDR2 FYNNEI. CDR3 length: 13 residues. As DNA, the CDR3 is TGTGCCAGCAGCAGGGGGCGTGACACTGAAGCTTTCTTT. The encoded protein is CASSRGRDTEAFF.

This clonotype was observed once. The chain carries TRBV19 and TRBJ2-7, with TRBD2 matching over 7 bases. V lost 4 bases to trimming and J lost 7 bases; unmatched junction nucleotides: 16. Germline V gene sequence: CDR1 LNHDA, CDR2 SQIVND (reference sequence). This CDR3 has 16 residues. CDR3 DNA sequence: TGTGCCAGTAGTAGGACTAGAGGGAGGGTCGGAGGTGAGCAGTACTTC. Translation: CASSRTRGRVGGEQYF.

A single count supports this clonotype. The junction and the germline gene differ at one end; a read error may be behind it. This sequence joins TRBV6-4 and TRBJ2-3, with D possibly being TRBD2 (6 bases). The CDR3 is made up of 16 amino acids. Germline CDR1 MRHNA, CDR2 SNTAGT. CDR3 amino acids: CASSDSSGGEAPPQYF. The CDR3, as DNA: TGTGCCAGCAGTGACTCGTCCGGCGGGGAGGCCCCGCCTCAGTACTTT.

The chain uses TRBV9 and TRBJ2-1, with 7 bases aligning to TRBD2. This CDR3 has 16 amino acids. After removal of 3 bases from V and 0 bases from J, the junction contained 6 bases not matched to a gene. Germline CDR1 and CDR2: SGDLS and YYNGEE. This CDR3 reads CASSGTWGGSYNEQFF. DNA for the CDR3: TGTGCCAGCAGCGGCACTTGGGGGGGCTCCTACAATGAGCAGTTCTTC.

This clonotype was seen repeatedly, ten times or more. The genes are TRBV13 and TRBJ2-5, with TRBD2 identical over 8 bases. CDR1 PRHDT and CDR2 FYEKMQ come from the germline V gene (reference sequence). Trimming at V came to 2 bases and at J to 4 bases, leaving 6 bases not matched to a gene. The CDR3 length is 15 residues. CDR3 protein: CASSLFAGGLETQYF. CDR3 in DNA: TGTGCCAGCAGCTTATTTGCGGGGGGCCTAGAGACCCAGTACTTC.

This clonotype appeared many times. The rearrangement links TRBV19 to TRBJ1-1; 9 positions match TRBD1. The ends lost 7 bases at V and 2 bases at J; junction bases unmatched: 5. The CDR3 consists of 14 residues. From germline, CDR1 is LNHDA and CDR2 SQIVND (reference sequence). This CDR3 is CASMGTGSNTEAFF. CDR3 coding DNA: TGTGCCAGTATGGGGACAGGGTCCAACACTGAAGCTTTCTTT.

Worth noting for this clonotype: This may be a read error: a much more frequent sequence differs by one nucleotide. V usage is TRBV6-9 and J usage is TRBJ1-1; D remains ambiguous. Per the germline V gene, CDR1 is MNHGY and CDR2 is SVAAGI. The germline V and J ends were trimmed by 7 bases and 1 base, with 16 bases remaining between them. CDR3 length: 15 amino acids. Written as DNA, the CDR3 is TGTGCCAGCATCTACCGTCGAGCCCCGAACACTGAAGCTTTCTTT. It codes for CASIYRRAPNTEAFF.

In the case of this clonotype: A much bigger clone sits one base away, suggesting this may be a read error. The rearrangement links TRBV28 to TRBJ1-1, with D tentatively TRBD1 (5 bases). CDR3 length equals 15 residues. Germline CDR1 reads MDHEN; CDR2 reads SYDVKM. V was pared by 3 bases and J by 6 bases, with 17 bases between. This CDR3 is CASSLDRGSAAEAFF. The CDR3 nucleotides are TGTGCCAGCAGTTTGGATAGGGGATCAGCAGCTGAAGCTTTCTTT.

At least ten counts were recorded for this clonotype. The chain employs TRBV19 and TRBJ1-2; D unresolved. The CDR3 covers 14 residues. V lost 6 bases, J lost 8 bases, and 19 bases lay in between. Germline V lookup: CDR1 LNHDA, CDR2 SQIVND (reference sequence). The chain's CDR3 is CASSQEAFREGYTF. The DNA of the CDR3 is TGTGCCAGTAGCCAGGAGGCATTTCGAGAAGGCTACACCTTC.

This clonotype was found many times. The chain is built from TRBV30 and TRBJ1-5; 7 bases line up with TRBD1. V lost 4 bases and J lost 2; bases outside the gene matches: 5. The CDR3 runs 14 residues. The germline CDR1 and CDR2 sequences are GTSNPN and SVGIG (reference sequence). The CDR3: CAWTAGTGNQPQHF. CDR3 nucleotide sequence: TGTGCCTGGACAGCAGGGACAGGCAATCAGCCCCAGCATTTT.